Below are 6 T cell receptor beta chains sequenced from a single sample in a study of radiotherapy plus CTLA-4 blockade in lung cancer. Only in-frame clones appear in the TCRdb table, and some are missing; sequencing was by immunoSEQ multiplex PCR. This table has some 60,000 clones, around 80% appearing once. The sample in question was peripheral blood, obtained from a patient treated with radiotherapy plus ipilimumab. The source is a human donor with non-small cell lung cancer who had a partial response to radiotherapy plus ipilimumab.

This chain links TRBV4-1 with TRBJ1-1, with D perhaps matching TRBD1 (6 bases). V lost 4 bases to trimming and J lost 5 bases, with 14 bases between them. This CDR3 comprises 14 residues. Germline V gene data show CDR1 as MGHRA and CDR2 as YSYEKL. The CDR3 loop is CASSLSRDTTEAFF. The CDR3 nucleotides are TGCGCCAGCAGCCTTTCCCGGGACACTACTGAAGCTTTCTTT.

This chain links TRBV7-9 with TRBJ1-1; maybe TRBD1 (5 bases). Germline V gives CDR1 SEHNR, CDR2 FQNEAQ (reference sequence). This CDR3 is 12 amino acids long. V was trimmed by 3 bases and J by 7 bases, leaving 9 bases between them. CDR3 coding DNA: TGTGCCAGCAGCTTCACAGGAGATGAAGCTTTCTTT. The encoded protein is CASSFTGDEAFF.

This chain connects TRBV2 to TRBJ2-7; D perhaps matches TRBD2 (7 bases). CDR1 is SNHLY, CDR2 FYNNEI, per germline. The ends were cut back, 0 bases at V and 7 bases at J, with 16 bases in the middle. The CDR3 extends over 15 amino acids. The CDR3, as DNA: TGTGCCAGCAGTGAAGCAGGGGGAGGGGCCGGTGAGCAGTACTTC. Its protein product is CASSEAGGGAGEQYF.

The V and J genes are TRBV5-1 and TRBJ2-7; D is uncertain. Trimming took 4 bases from V and 0 from J, leaving 11 bases between them. In germline, CDR1 is SGHRS, CDR2 YFSETQ. The CDR3 loop spans 14 amino acids. The chain's CDR3 is CASSLDVSSYEQYF. The CDR3, as DNA: TGCGCCAGCAGCCTGGACGTGAGCTCCTACGAGCAGTACTTC.

The J gene is TRBJ2-7, the V gene TRBV28, with 8 bases lining up with TRBD2. J lost 0 bases, V lost 4 bases, and 8 bases had no gene match. CDR3 length equals 16 residues. CDR1 and CDR2 from the germline V gene are MDHEN and SYDVKM. The CDR3 region is CASSSRRRGASYEQYF. The CDR3 region has the DNA TGTGCCAGCAGTTCCCGCCGGCGGGGGGCCTCCTACGAGCAGTACTTC.

V usage is TRBV29-1 and J usage is TRBJ2-7, with 9 positions matching TRBD1. Germline loops: CDR1 SQVTM, CDR2 ANQGSEA. The CDR3 loop spans 13 amino acids. The J segment lost 3 bases and the V segment lost 3 bases, leaving 3 bases of the junction unmatched. The CDR3 sequence: CSVEGQGGYEQYF. Here the CDR3 DNA reads TGCAGCGTTGAGGGACAGGGAGGCTACGAGCAGTACTTC.